A single sample is the source of the 15 T cell receptor beta chains below, sequenced in a study of cytomegalovirus exposure and HLA in healthy donors. The PCR contained 60 Vbeta and 13 Jbeta primers. Sequencing used immunoSEQ multiplex PCR; TCRdb keeps in-frame clones, though not all of them. This table holds roughly 100,000 clones, approximately 80% found once. Sequenced input: PBMCs. The receptors shown here come from a male donor in good health and CMV-seropositive.

The gene calls are TRBV29-1 and TRBJ1-2; the D gene is possibly TRBD1 (5 bases). From germline, CDR1 is SQVTM and CDR2 ANQGSEA. V lost 7 bases, J lost 8 bases, and 14 bases lay in between. The CDR3 totals 11 residues. Written as DNA, the CDR3 is TGCAGCGGGGGAGGGGCATGGGGCTACACCTTC. Translating gives CSGGGAWGYTF.

The rearrangement uses TRBV7-9 and TRBJ1-6; a possible D gene is TRBD1 (5 bases). Germline assignment: CDR1 SEHNR and CDR2 FQNEAQ (reference sequence). The CDR3 is 16 amino acids. V lost 5 bases, J lost 10 bases, and 21 bases lay in between. The CDR3 region is CASSPGRGVEGSPLHF. The CDR3, as DNA: TGTGCCAGCAGCCCCGGGAGAGGGGTAGAAGGCTCACCCCTCCACTTT.

V and J are TRBV7-9 and TRBJ2-1; maybe TRBD2 (6 bases). Deletions cut 6 bases from V and 6 bases from J, with 15 bases between. Germline values: CDR1 SEHNR, CDR2 FQNEAQ (reference sequence). The CDR3 sequence is 14 residues long. The CDR3 here is CASRRRDSRNEQFF. CDR3 DNA sequence: TGTGCCAGCAGACGTCGGGACTCCCGCAATGAGCAGTTCTTC.

In its sample, this clone was seen once. This sequence joins TRBV19 and TRBJ2-7, with D tentatively TRBD2 (5 bases). Trimming took off 8 bases at V and 7 bases at J, with 21 bases between the two ends. CDR3 length equals 14 residues. The germline V gene has CDR1 LNHDA and CDR2 SQIVND (reference sequence). DNA for the CDR3: TGTGCCAGTTCCCGCGGACGGGGTCTTAGGGAGCAGTACTTC. Translation gives CASSRGRGLREQYF.

The chain carries TRBV6-5 and TRBJ1-1; D gene uncertain. V gave up 0 bases and J gave up 0 bases, with 8 bases separating them. Per the germline V gene, CDR1 is MNHEY and CDR2 is SVGAGI. The CDR3 consists of 15 residues. CDR3 sequence reads: CASSYSRGMNTEAFF. The CDR3 bases are TGTGCCAGCAGTTACTCGCGAGGAATGAACACTGAAGCTTTCTTT.

This clone was seen only a few times. Here the CDR3 DNA reads TGTGCCAGCAGCTTGCCGGCCAGGGGAAACTATGGCTACACCTTC. This codes for CASSLPARGNYGYTF. The chain uses TRBV5-4 and TRBJ1-2, with D perhaps matching TRBD1 (6 bases). V was pared by 1 base and J by 2 bases, with 12 bases between. The CDR3 spans 15 residues. CDR1 is SGHNT and CDR2 is YYREEE in the germline V gene (reference sequence).

In nucleotides, the CDR3 is TGCGCCAGCAGCCAAGTTCCCGGGGGAAGTAATCAGCCCCAGCATTTT. Its translation: CASSQVPGGSNQPQHF. This chain uses TRBV4-3 with TRBJ1-5; maybe TRBD1 (5 bases). The V gene lost 1 base and the J gene lost 4 bases, with 14 bases spanning the gap. Germline CDR1 reads LGHNA; CDR2 reads YSLEER. This CDR3 has 16 amino acids.

This chain connects TRBV5-1 to TRBJ1-4, with D maybe TRBD1 (6 bases). The germline V gene has CDR1 SGHRS and CDR2 YFSETQ. Trimming left V 1 base short and J 4 bases short, with 14 bases between. The CDR3 has 16 amino acids. CDR3 DNA: TGCGCCAGCAGCTTGATCGGGGGGCACGATAATGAAAAACTGTTTTTT. Translation gives CASSLIGGHDNEKLFF.

J is TRBJ1-1 and V is TRBV6-5; D is possibly TRBD1 (6 bases). Germline V lookup: CDR1 MNHEY, CDR2 SVGAGI. This CDR3 is 16 amino acids long. The V and J ends lost 2 bases and 8 bases respectively, with 21 bases between them. The CDR3 sequence is CASSYAWGQASTEAFF. Here the CDR3 DNA reads TGTGCCAGCAGTTACGCGTGGGGGCAGGCGAGTACGGAAGCTTTCTTT.

This clone was recorded a few times. The J gene is TRBJ2-4, the V gene TRBV2; D is uncertain. V dropped 3 bases and J dropped 0 bases, with 9 bases sitting between them. The CDR3 runs 15 residues. Germline CDR1 is SNHLY and CDR2 is FYNNEI. The CDR3 region has the DNA TGTGCCAGCAGTGAGGGTAGCCTAGCCAAAAACATTCAGTACTTC. This translates into CASSEGSLAKNIQYF. The entire variable domain, with the rest obtained from reference TRBV2 and TRBJ2-4, is as follows: EPEVTQTPSHQVTQMGQEVILRCVPISNHLYFYWYRQILGQKVEFLVSFYNNEISEKSEIFDDQFSVERPDGSNFTLKIRSTKLEDSAMYFCASSEGSLAKNIQYFGAGTRLSVL.

The rearrangement uses TRBV6-1 and TRBJ1-2, with D unclear. The CDR3 is made up of 12 amino acids. Trimming removed 7 bases at V and 3 bases at J, with 9 bases between. From germline, CDR1 is MNHNS and CDR2 SASEGT. CDR3 in DNA: TGTGCCAGCACGCGCCAGGACTATGGCTACACCTTC. This translates into CASTRQDYGYTF.

This clone appeared a single time. The V gene is TRBV29-1, the J gene TRBJ2-7, with 8 bases aligning to TRBD2. The CDR3 is 13 residues long. From germline, CDR1 is SQVTM and CDR2 ANQGSEA. Trimming cost V 7 bases and J 0 bases; bases outside gene matches: 5. Here the CDR3 DNA reads TGCAGCGCCATAGCGGGGAGCTCCTACGAGCAGTACTTC. It specifies CSAIAGSSYEQYF.

The J gene is TRBJ2-5, the V gene TRBV29-1; TRBD1 agrees at 7 bases. CDR1 is SQVTM and CDR2 is ANQGSEA in the germline V gene. The CDR3 contains 13 residues. V gave up 6 bases and J gave up 5 bases; unmatched junction bases: 9. The chain's CDR3 is CSVGYRGRETQYF. Written as DNA, the CDR3 is TGCAGCGTGGGGTACAGGGGCCGGGAGACCCAGTACTTC.

V is TRBV5-1 and J is TRBJ2-5; possible D gene TRBD1, 6 bases. CDR1 and CDR2 (germline): SGHRS, YFSETQ. The CDR3 spans 14 residues. V gave up 4 bases and J gave up 6 bases, with 16 bases separating them. The CDR3 nucleotides read TGCGCCAGCAGCCCGGACAGCCCCGTCCAGACCCAGTACTTC. The encoded protein is CASSPDSPVQTQYF.

In DNA form, the CDR3 reads TGTGCCAGCAGCGACGGACCGGGACAGGGGGGCTACGAGCAGTACTTC. Protein: CASSDGPGQGGYEQYF. The genes are TRBV7-6 and TRBJ2-7; 11 bases match TRBD1. Germline V gives CDR1 SGHVS, CDR2 FNYEAQ. The J segment lost 3 bases and the V segment lost 5 bases, leaving 9 bases of the junction unmatched. The CDR3 runs 16 residues.